The next 4 T cell receptor beta chains were all read from a single sample in a study of Ad26.COV2.S vaccination and SARS-CoV-2 variants. Using immunoSEQ multiplex PCR, the repertoire was profiled, and TCRdb retains in-frame clones only, with some absent. The sample consists of some 180,000 clones, approximately 88% of them appearing once. Material: peripheral blood, obtained after recovery from COVID-19. The receptor set was obtained from a human donor who had recovered from COVID-19.

This clone has just a few counts. V and J are TRBV5-8 and TRBJ1-2; a possible D gene is TRBD1 (5 bases). This CDR3 has 12 residues. CDR1 SGHTS and CDR2 YDEGEE come from the germline V gene. Trimming shortened V by 9 bases and J by 8 bases, and 17 bases separated the two germline ends. As DNA, the CDR3 is TGTGCCACCAAACCCAGGGTTACCGGCTACACCTTC. Amino acid sequence: CATKPRVTGYTF.

V is TRBV7-9 and J is TRBJ2-2; TRBD1 matches 8 bases. The length of the CDR3 is 14 residues. With V trimmed by 5 bases and J by 4 bases, 3 bases remained unmatched. The germline CDR1 and CDR2 sequences are SEHNR and FQNEAQ (reference sequence). CDR3 amino acids: CASSRDRSTGELFF. CDR3 sequence (DNA): TGTGCCAGCAGCCGGGACAGGAGCACCGGGGAGCTGTTTTTT.

This clone has just one count. The chain combines TRBV5-1 with TRBJ2-3; the D gene is possibly TRBD2 (6 bases). V lost 3 bases to trimming and J lost 1 base, with 12 bases between them. There are 15 residues in the CDR3. Germline CDR1 is SGHRS and CDR2 is YFSETQ. DNA of the CDR3: TGCGCCAGCAGCTGGAGGGGTGACGGCACAGATACGCAGTATTTT. Its translation is CASSWRGDGTDTQYF.

This clone was seen once. The chain uses TRBV30 and TRBJ2-7, with 11 bases lining up with TRBD2. CDR1 is GTSNPN, CDR2 SVGIG, per germline (reference sequence). V trimming: 0 bases; J trimming: 6 bases; junction bases outside the gene matches: 7. This CDR3 region has 15 residues. CDR3 nucleotides: TGTGCCTGGAGTGTAGGTGCTAGCGGGAGGAGCGAGCAGTACTTC. Protein sequence: CAWSVGASGRSEQYF.